The sequence of this T cell receptor (beta chain) was determined in a study of CD8 T cells in ankylosing spondylitis. The CDR3 is made up of 15 amino acids. V shed 4 bases and J shed 4 bases, with 17 bases lying between them. Germline assignment: CDR1 SGHDT and CDR2 YYEEEE. Making use of molecular barcodes, quantitative 5'-RACE generated TCR beta libraries. A single record per CDR3 protein comes from TCRdb applying MiXCR to the 5' RACE reads. The sample lists hundreds of thousands of distinct CDR3 sequences; over 8.5% were seen once. This clonotype was counted many times. The chain employs TRBV5-6 and TRBJ1-2, with D uncertain. The sample was blood, either unsorted or a sorted T cell fraction (not recorded which). The TCR sequence derives from a male donor with ankylosing spondylitis or in good health (not recorded which). The CDR3 region has the DNA TGTGCCAGCAGCCCCTCTGGCGGTCGGATCTATGGCTACACCTTC. Translation gives CASSPSGGRIYGYTF.